These 23 T cell receptor beta chains were all obtained from the same sample, sequenced in a study of post-analysis software for immune sequencing data (dated by TCRdb to about 2015). Receptors were amplified or captured by PCR. Sequencing was carried out with an Illumina HiSeq 2500. To reduce PCR and sequencing biases, unique molecular identifiers were incorporated into the TCR beta cDNA libraries. TCRdb reprocessed the public reads (quality trimming at Q25 with fastp, clone calling with MiXCR) and kept in-frame beta chains. Rows with a matching CDR3 protein are joined into one entry that keeps the most common DNA and genes. The sample table records hundreds of thousands of distinct CDR3 sequences; under 55% of these occur just once. The top ten hold 12% of the sample. Broad study findings and their caveats: Significantly higher frequencies in patients than in controls were found for several TRBV segments, including TRBV5-6, TRBV5-1 and TRBV20-1.

Their specific antigens are unknown. The sample comprised blood. The source of these receptors is a girl aged 5-17 years with multiple sclerosis.

This clonotype was detected a few times. Its ends do not fully match the called genes, so a read error is possible. The chain is built from TRBV7-8 and TRBJ2-4; 10 bases are a match to TRBD1. Germline CDR1 is SGHVS and CDR2 is FQNEAQ. The CDR3 totals 14 residues. The chain's CDR3 is CASSHLDRGNIRYF. The CDR3 DNA is TGTGCCAGCAGCCACTTGGACAGGGGGAACATTCGGTACTTC.

The chain combines TRBV28 with TRBJ1-4; D possibly corresponds to TRBD1 (5 bases). Between the trimmed V and J ends, which lost 6 bases and 0 bases, there was a span of 17 bases. Germline CDR1 and CDR2: MDHEN and SYDVKM. This CDR3 spans 17 amino acids. CDR3 DNA: TGTGCCAGCAGCTCACAAATCCGGGGCGCAACTAATGAAAAACTGTTTTTT. This codes for CASSSQIRGATNEKLFF.

This clonotype has more than one count but fewer than ten. The chain joins TRBV29-1 to TRBJ1-1; weak D call: TRBD1 (5 bases). The CDR3 consists of 12 residues. CDR1 and CDR2 (germline): SQVTM, ANQGSEA. Trimming shortened V by 3 bases and J by 5 bases, and 10 bases separated the two germline ends. CDR3 protein: CSVEGVETEAFF. The CDR3 region has the DNA TGCAGCGTTGAGGGGGTAGAGACTGAAGCTTTCTTT.

This chain connects TRBV29-1 to TRBJ2-7, with 11 bases aligning to TRBD2. CDR3 length equals 16 residues. Trimming removed 6 bases from V and 3 bases from J; junction bases left unmatched: 13. Per the germline V gene, CDR1 is SQVTM and CDR2 is ANQGSEA. This CDR3 reads CSVLKGGTSGYYEQYF. CDR3 DNA sequence: TGCAGCGTGTTGAAGGGGGGGACTAGCGGATACTACGAGCAGTACTTC.

The chain joins TRBV20-1 to TRBJ2-1; no reliable D call. The CDR3 is 15 amino acids. Germline V gene sequence: CDR1 DFQATT, CDR2 SNEGSKA (reference sequence). The V end was cut by 6 bases, the J end by 0 bases, with 15 bases between. As DNA, the CDR3 is TGCAGTGCCCAGAGGTCGCGGAACTCCTACAATGAGCAGTTCTTC. This gives the protein CSAQRSRNSYNEQFF.

The J gene is TRBJ1-2, the V gene TRBV28; 7 nucleotides match TRBD1. This CDR3 is 14 amino acids long. CDR1 is MDHEN and CDR2 is SYDVKM in the germline V gene. Trimming at V came to 5 bases and at J to 6 bases, leaving 9 bases not matched to a gene. The CDR3 nucleotides are TGTGCCAGCAGTGGGGAGAAGGGGGCTGATGGCTACACCTTC. Translating it yields CASSGEKGADGYTF.

V is TRBV12-5 and J is TRBJ2-1, with 13 bases lining up with TRBD2. This CDR3 comprises 16 residues. V trimming: 4 bases; J trimming: 8 bases; junction bases outside the gene matches: 8. Germline loops: CDR1 LGHNT, CDR2 FRNRAP. CDR3 in amino acids: CASGSWTSGSMDEQFF. For the CDR3, the DNA is TGTGCTAGTGGTTCATGGACTAGCGGGAGTATGGATGAGCAGTTCTTC.

The genes are TRBV12-3 or TRBV12-4 and TRBJ2-4; TRBD1 might be the D (6 bases). The J call is uncertain, as TRBJ2-5 better fits the DNA end. The CDR3 extends over 14 amino acids. This CDR3 reads CASSLQGLGETQYF. The CDR3 DNA reads TGTGCCAGCAGTTTACAGGGGCTAGGGGAGACCCAGTACTTC.

This clonotype was seen a few times. The chain couples TRBV7-2 to TRBJ1-6; 9 bases are shared with TRBD1. This CDR3 is built from 16 residues. Germline CDR1 is SGHTA and CDR2 is FQGNSA. Trimming cost V 0 bases and J 7 bases; bases outside gene matches: 4. The CDR3 DNA reads TGTGCCAGCAGCTTAGCGGGACAGGGCTCAAATTCACCCCTCCACTTT. Translation: CASSLAGQGSNSPLHF.

This clonotype was seen a few times. This chain joins TRBV7-2 and TRBJ2-7; D possibly corresponds to TRBD2 (6 bases). This CDR3 has 16 amino acids. Germline CDR1 and CDR2: SGHTA and FQGNSA. V lost 1 base, J lost 2 bases, and 15 bases lay in between. The CDR3 region is CASSLGLDPSTYEQYF. The CDR3 DNA is TGTGCCAGCAGCTTAGGACTAGACCCCTCTACCTACGAGCAGTACTTC.

The chain recombines TRBV28 with TRBJ2-7, with unresolved D. The CDR3 has 11 residues. V lost 2 bases and J 5 bases, leaving 4 bases between the germline ends. Per germline, CDR1 MDHEN and CDR2 SYDVKM. The CDR3 bases are TGTGCCAGCAGTTTAGGCCACGAGCAGTACTTC. It translates to CASSLGHEQYF.

This clonotype came up a few times. This sequence joins TRBV6-2 or TRBV6-3 and TRBJ2-1; tentative D call: TRBD1 (6 bases). V lost 6 bases, J lost 0 bases, and 12 bases lay in between. Per the germline V gene, CDR1 is MNHEY and CDR2 is SVGEGT. This CDR3 is 15 amino acids long. CDR3 residues: CASSRTAFSYNEQFF. CDR3 bases: TGTGCCAGCAGCAGGACAGCCTTCTCCTACAATGAGCAGTTCTTC.

V and J are TRBV28 and TRBJ1-2, with D maybe TRBD1 (6 bases). V lost 3 bases and J lost 5, with 10 bases in between. Germline CDR1 and CDR2: MDHEN and SYDVKM. The CDR3 has 13 amino acids. As DNA, the CDR3 is TGTGCCAGCAGTTTCAACAGGGTTTATGGCTACACCTTC. This codes for CASSFNRVYGYTF.

The rearrangement joins TRBV5-1 to TRBJ2-5; 7 nucleotides agree with TRBD2. The CDR3 covers 17 residues. V shed 4 bases, J shed 0 bases, and the junction held 12 bases outside the gene matches. The V gene's germline CDR1 is SGHRS and CDR2 YFSETQ. For the CDR3, the DNA is TGCGCCAGCAGCATCGGGCTAGCGGAGGGATACCAAGAGACCCAGTACTTC. It translates to CASSIGLAEGYQETQYF.

In the case of this clonotype: Relative to the germline gene, one junction end is altered; a read error may explain this. The chain links TRBV3-1 to TRBJ2-3; TRBD2 matches 9 bases. CDR3 length: 16 residues. Germline lookup yields CDR1 LGHDT and CDR2 YNNKEL (reference sequence). The CDR3 reads CASSQGASGIRDTRYF. The DNA of the CDR3 is TGTGCCAGCAGCCAAGGGGCTAGCGGGATAAGAGATACGCGGTATTTT.

This clonotype was observed a single time. The genes are TRBV27 and TRBJ2-2; no clear D gene. This CDR3 has 16 amino acids. Germline CDR1 reads MNHEY; CDR2 reads SMNVEV (reference sequence). V shed 7 bases and J shed 0 bases, with 15 bases lying between them. For the CDR3, the DNA is TGTGCCAGCAATTCACTCAGAAGTCCGAACACCGGGGAGCTGTTTTTT. Its protein product is CASNSLRSPNTGELFF.

The V and J genes are TRBV4-3 and TRBJ2-5; 12 bases are a match to TRBD2. The V and J ends lost 4 bases and 5 bases, in that order; junction bases with no gene match: 11. Germline CDR1 reads LGHNA; CDR2 reads YSLEER. This CDR3 has 17 amino acids. The CDR3, as DNA: TGCGCCAGCAGCCGCAGCACTAGCGGGAGGCTGGGGGAGACCCAGTACTTC. Translated: CASSRSTSGRLGETQYF.

V gene TRBV20-1 combines with J gene TRBJ1-2, with 9 bases that match TRBD1. J lost 4 bases, V lost 0 bases, and 3 bases had no gene match. The germline CDR1 and CDR2 sequences are DFQATT and SNEGSKA (reference sequence). This CDR3 has 14 amino acids. CDR3 sequence: CSAREDRGPYGYTF. CDR3 sequence (DNA): TGCAGTGCTAGAGAGGACAGGGGACCCTATGGCTACACCTTC.

This clonotype came up a few times. The CDR3 spells CASSLLQGAEQYF. CDR3 sequence (DNA): TGTGCCAGCAGTTTATTACAGGGTGCCGAGCAGTACTTC. The V call is TRBV27, the J call TRBJ2-5, with D possibly being TRBD1 (6 bases). The J call may be wrong; the DNA end is better matched by TRBJ2-7. Germline CDR1 is MNHEY and CDR2 is SMNVEV (reference sequence). The CDR3 spans 13 residues.

J is TRBJ1-1 and V is TRBV6-5, with D unresolved. Looked up from germline, CDR1 is MNHEY and CDR2 is SVGAGI. The V end lost 1 base, the J end lost 4 bases, and 13 bases lay between the germline ends. The CDR3 is 15 amino acids. The CDR3 spells CASSYYPGRITEAFF. The CDR3 nucleotides are TGTGCCAGCAGTTACTACCCCGGTCGGATCACTGAAGCTTTCTTT.

The rearrangement joins TRBV5-5 to TRBJ2-5; 8 nucleotides match TRBD2. Trimming took 3 bases from V and 2 from J; bases not matched to a gene: 6. Germline V CDR1 and CDR2: SGHKS, YYEKEE (reference sequence). This CDR3 has 15 amino acids. The CDR3 loop is CASSYTTSEQETQYF. CDR3 in DNA: TGTGCCAGCAGCTACACGACTAGCGAACAAGAGACCCAGTACTTC.

This clonotype was observed once. The rearrangement links TRBV25-1 to TRBJ1-2, with a tentative D call TRBD1 (5 bases). The CDR3 is made up of 15 amino acids. Germline CDR1 MGHDK, CDR2 SYGVNS. V gave up 1 base and J gave up 4 bases, with 13 bases separating them. The CDR3 here is CASSEWGGGSYGYTF. Written as DNA, the CDR3 is TGTGCCAGCAGTGAATGGGGGGGTGGAAGCTATGGCTACACCTTC.

The chain's CDR3 is CASSSGGYQPQHF. The CDR3, as DNA: TGTGCCAGCAGTTCGGGGGGGTATCAGCCCCAGCATTTT. This sequence joins TRBV6-5 and TRBJ1-5; D is possibly TRBD1 (5 bases). Germline lookup yields CDR1 MNHEY and CDR2 SVGAGI. This CDR3 comprises 13 residues. With 4 bases removed from V and 5 bases from J, the gap between germline ends came to 9 bases.